This T cell receptor (beta chain) appears in the sequencing data of a study of CD4+ T cells in melanoma. Study observations and caveats: In melanoma, neoantigen-specific CD4+ T cells reportedly differed in differentiation state. A reported correlation linked neoantigen-specific CD4+ T cells to CD8+, macrophage and B cell function.

TCRdb keeps only in-frame clones here, not all; method: immunoSEQ multiplex PCR. The profile shows tens of thousands of clones, about 70% of them singletons. A few counts support this clone. The antigen remains unidentified. There are 14 residues in the CDR3. From germline, CDR1 is SGHRS and CDR2 YFSETQ. V dropped 5 bases and J dropped 0 bases, with 12 bases sitting between them. The source material was tumor tissue. This rearrangement joins TRBV5-1 to TRBJ2-7; tentative D call: TRBD2 (5 bases). The receptor was derived from a human donor with melanoma. The CDR3 DNA is TGCGCCAGCAGGAGGGCGCTTAGCTCCTACGAGCAGTACTTC. It is translated as CASRRALSSYEQYF.